A selection of T cell receptor beta chains follows, all from one sample in a study of CXCR3-negative and CXCR3-positive naive CD8 T cells. TCRdb processed the 5' RACE reads again and assigns one entry to each CDR3 protein, with no DNA. Across about 130,000 distinct CDR3 sequences, the top ten clones capture 0.29% of the sample. The sequencing sample was made of naive CXCR3- CD8+ T cells from blood. All receptors derive from a human donor in good health. Some clones in this sample may be carry-over from other donors' samples. Both conserved end residues are part of each CDR3.

J gene | V gene | CDR3 protein
TRBJ2-3 | TRBV29-1 | CSVEGLAGKRPSTDTQYF
TRBJ2-5 | TRBV5-1 | CASSSPGRGDTETQYF
TRBJ1-4 | TRBV7-9 | CASSTGQGVGGEKLFF
TRBJ1-5 | TRBV4-1 | CASGPGQPSNQPQHF
TRBJ2-5 | TRBV7-9 | CASSLAGGTQETQYF
TRBJ1-5 | TRBV10-2 | CASGEHINQPQHF
TRBJ2-5 | TRBV29-1 | CSVGDRGETQYF
TRBJ2-7 | TRBV2 | CATGVGPRRREQYF
TRBJ1-5 | TRBV6-1 | CASSAGDPLLVGNQPQHF
TRBJ2-1 | TRBV5-4 | CASSRGSNEQFF
TRBJ2-7 | TRBV29-1 | CSVLRVGVSEQYF
TRBJ1-2 | TRBV7-3 | CASSLTPASNYGYTF
TRBJ2-3 | TRBV20-1 | CSARVFHSGVSGTDTQYF
TRBJ2-1 | TRBV7-9 | CASSSALYNEQFF
TRBJ2-7 | TRBV28 | CASRSNRGSYEQYF
TRBJ2-1 | TRBV25-1 | CASSEPVGTTYNEQFF
TRBJ2-4 | TRBV7-9 | CASSLGLAGDIQYF
TRBJ2-1 | TRBV5-1 | CASSLPGDNEQFF
TRBJ2-7 | TRBV29-1 | CSPHTHLGTASYEQYF
TRBJ2-2 | TRBV19 | CASRTSGTAGELFF
TRBJ2-2 | TRBV12-3/TRBV12-4 | CASSGMASNTGELFF
TRBJ1-1 | TRBV28 | CASSSPDNLNTEAFF
TRBJ2-3 | TRBV5-5 | CASSLTGALFITDTQYF
TRBJ2-1 | TRBV29-1 | CSAEGLALEQFF
TRBJ2-7 | TRBV4-1 | CASSQGRGLLVEQYF
TRBJ1-5 | TRBV7-9 | CASSLASLNSNQPKHF
TRBJ2-7 | TRBV29-1 | CSVVGGLDYEQYF
TRBJ2-7 | TRBV29-1 | CSVEGGENYEQYF
TRBJ2-7 | TRBV7-2 | CASSLRRTGGWEQYF
TRBJ1-1 | TRBV19 | CASSPFTANTEAFF
TRBJ2-6 | TRBV6-6 | CASSTGLSANVLTF
TRBJ2-1 | TRBV9 | CASSPKGGSSYNEQFF
TRBJ1-1 | TRBV2 | CASSEGSSTEAFF
TRBJ2-1 | TRBV7-6 | CASSLTSGRSYNEQFF
TRBJ2-1 | TRBV7-7 | CASSLGQRAMNEQFF
TRBJ1-1 | TRBV5-6 | CASSLNPGLEAFF
TRBJ2-5 | TRBV5-1 | CASSSLTGDMETQYF
TRBJ2-3 | TRBV28 | CASSRRDRTTSTDTQYF
TRBJ2-6 | TRBV2 | CASRGDRAFSGANVLTF
TRBJ2-1 | TRBV10-3 | CAISESTLGRDRYNEQFF
TRBJ2-3 | TRBV7-9 | CASSRGTDTQYF
TRBJ1-5 | TRBV28 | CASSLDRGGNQPQHF
TRBJ2-7 | TRBV20-1 | CSAQSRSSFEQYF
TRBJ2-6 | TRBV5-1 | CASSLKEGVVSGANVLTF
TRBJ2-1 | TRBV20-1 | CSARPDRGPYNEQFF
TRBJ2-7 | TRBV28 | CASSFEVAGSSYEQYF
TRBJ2-1 | TRBV6-5 | CASSHDRGDGNEQFF
TRBJ2-1 | TRBV7-9 | CASSSGQSSYNEQFF
TRBJ1-3 | TRBV28 | CASSLTGTGNTIYF
TRBJ2-7 | TRBV23-1 | CACRRDRGHEQYF
TRBJ2-1 | TRBV28 | CASSFHPNEQFF
TRBJ1-2 | TRBV12-3/TRBV12-4 | CASRATGQGNYCYTF